Reported below is one T cell receptor beta chain. Its antigen is not known. Looked up from germline, CDR1 is SNHLY and CDR2 is FYNNEI. V was clipped by 7 bases and J by 2 bases; unmatched bases: 8. The CDR3 is 15 residues long. The authors amplified TCR beta CDR3 regions from RNA transcripts. HTBI primers primed a first-round RT-PCR, and a second-round multiplex PCR followed. MiXCR was run by TCRdb on the multiplex PCR reads, yielding one entry per CDR3 protein. The table has 600,000 to 650,000 distinct CDR3 sequences, 22% seen once; the top ten hold around 6.9%. Ophthalmopathy absent within 18 months of follow-up marked hyperthyroidism as stable. These data originate in a study of Graves' ophthalmopathy and Graves' hyperthyroidism. Study background: At initial diagnosis, peripheral blood was obtained, and this preceded any treatment.

Whole-study results and caveats: Blood contained most expanded thyroid clonotypes exceeding 0.001 frequency. From stable hyperthyroidism, ophthalmopathy was separated by a 13-signature model with 87.88% sensitivity and approximately 81% specificity.

This sequence joins TRBV2 and TRBJ1-2; 9 bases fit TRBD1. Material: peripheral blood. The sequence came from a woman aged 18 to 35 with stable Graves' hyperthyroidism. Some clones in this sample may be carry-over from other donors' samples. CDR3: CASTRDRVGNYGYTF. CDR3 sequence (DNA): TGTGCCAGCACACGGGACAGGGTAGGAAACTATGGCTACACCTTC.